Presented here are 9 T cell receptor beta chains from one specimen sequenced in a study of blood T cell repertoires in COVID-19. Assay used: immunoSEQ multiplex PCR; TCRdb lists only in-frame clones, some missing. The data hold 120,000 to 150,000 clones, with 80% to 90% observed a single time. Sequenced: peripheral blood. These receptor sequences come from a woman between 55 and 75 years old with active COVID-19.

J is TRBJ1-3 and V is TRBV18; 7 bases map to TRBD1. The CDR3 has 14 residues. V was pared by 5 bases and J by 1 base, with 2 bases of the junction left unmatched. CDR1 and CDR2 from the germline V gene are KGHSH and LQKENI. The DNA for the CDR3 is TGTGCCAGCTCAGAGACAGGGTCTGGAAACACCATATATTTT. Its translation is CASSETGSGNTIYF.

The chain uses TRBV2 and TRBJ2-2; 12 bases match TRBD2. Germline CDR1 is SNHLY and CDR2 is FYNNEI. Trimming removed 9 bases from V and 7 bases from J; junction bases left unmatched: 9. The CDR3 is made up of 15 amino acids. This CDR3 reads CASEGRLAGVGELFF. The CDR3 region has the DNA TGTGCCAGTGAGGGACGACTAGCGGGAGTCGGGGAGCTGTTTTTT.

The chain recombines TRBV19 with TRBJ1-1; a weak D match, TRBD1 (5 bases). The germline V and J ends were trimmed by 2 bases and 1 base, with 14 bases remaining between them. The CDR3 extends over 16 amino acids. The germline gives CDR1 LNHDA, CDR2 SQIVND (reference sequence). The CDR3 DNA follows: TGTGCCAGTAGTATATCCGCAGGAAGGGGGAACACTGAAGCTTTCTTT. Translated: CASSISAGRGNTEAFF. Looking up the rest from reference TRBV19 and TRBJ1-1 gives the full variable domain: DGGITQSPKYLFRKEGQNVTLSCEQNLNHDAMYWYRQDPGQGLRLIYYSQIVNDFQKGDIAEGYSVSREKKESFPLTVTSAQKNPTAFYLCASSISAGRGNTEAFFGQGTRLTVV.

The chain is built from TRBV7-3 and TRBJ2-1; 11 bases fit TRBD2. The V gene's germline CDR1 is SGHTA and CDR2 FQGTGA. Losses at the gene ends were 1 base for V and 4 bases for J; bases not matched to a gene: 9. The CDR3 spans 18 residues. The CDR3 nucleotides are TGTGCCAGCAGCTTAAGGTCTCAAGGACTAGCGGGTTACAATGAGCAGTTCTTC. Translated, it gives CASSLRSQGLAGYNEQFF.

The chain is built from TRBV7-9 and TRBJ2-1, with 15 bases aligning to TRBD2. V shed 3 bases, J shed 10 bases, and the junction held 13 bases outside the gene matches. The CDR3 totals 18 residues. The germline gives CDR1 SEHNR, CDR2 FQNEAQ (reference sequence). In DNA form, the CDR3 reads TGTGCCAGCAGCTTTGTTAGGGCCTTCGGGACTAGCGGGAGGGAGCAGTTCTTC. The encoded protein is CASSFVRAFGTSGREQFF.

This chain uses TRBV5-4 with TRBJ2-1; TRBD2 might be the D (6 bases). The CDR3 extends over 14 amino acids. V was shortened by 0 bases and J by 6 bases, with 10 bases between the two germline ends. Germline CDR1 and CDR2: SGHNT and YYREEE (reference sequence). The CDR3: CASSLAGLFNEQFF. The CDR3 region has the DNA TGTGCCAGCAGCTTGGCGGGACTCTTCAATGAGCAGTTCTTC.

The chain uses TRBV20-1 and TRBJ2-3; 10 bases line up with TRBD1. The CDR3 is 15 amino acids. Germline V gene data show CDR1 as DFQATT and CDR2 as SNEGSKA (reference sequence). The V gene end was trimmed by 3 bases and the J gene end by 6 bases; junction bases not matched to a gene: 9. CDR3 sequence: CSASSGQGGLDTQYF. The CDR3 nucleotides read TGCAGTGCTAGTTCTGGACAGGGGGGGCTGGATACGCAGTATTTT.

The chain has TRBV27 and TRBJ1-6, with D unresolved. The CDR3 has 14 amino acids. V lost 5 bases and J lost 0, with 5 bases in between. Looked up from germline, CDR1 is MNHEY and CDR2 is SMNVEV (reference sequence). The CDR3 here is CASSPSSYNSPLHF. CDR3 DNA: TGTGCCAGCAGTCCGAGCTCCTATAATTCACCCCTCCACTTT.

V gene TRBV28 combines with J gene TRBJ1-6; D unresolved. V lost 3 bases to trimming and J lost 6 bases, with 21 bases between them. The CDR3 contains 18 residues. CDR1 is MDHEN and CDR2 is SYDVKM in the germline V gene. In nucleotides, the CDR3 is TGTGCCAGCAGTTTCCTTTCTGGGTTAGCGATGGTTAATTCACCCCTCCACTTT. Its translation is CASSFLSGLAMVNSPLHF.